This entry is about one TCR beta chain. The sample is drawn from a study of regulatory T cells in long-lasting Graves disease. For the study at large: Those Graves' patients who were newly diagnosed had been on antithyroid drugs under 3 months.

Arm-PCR of CDR3 regions and iRepertoire HTBI primers were used to build TCR beta libraries. Via MiXCR, TCRdb re-called the multiplex PCR reads, giving one row per CDR3 protein. The sample holds 350,000 to 550,000 distinct CDR3 sequences; approximately 16% are singletons and the top ten take less than 30%. As to time point: newly diagnosed GD, antithyroid drugs for less than 3 months. From RNA extracted from PBMCs, the TCR library was made. Per germline, CDR1 SNHLY and CDR2 FYNNEI. V lost 5 bases and J lost 4; bases outside the gene matches: 9. The length of the CDR3 is 16 residues. This same sample was also part of a study on T cells in Graves' hyperthyroidism and ophthalmopathy.

The source material was peripheral blood mononuclear cells (PBMCs), sampled at new diagnosis, from a patient treated with antithyroid drugs. The chain joins TRBV2 to TRBJ2-2; 8 bases line up with TRBD1. The TCR comes from a woman between 18 and 30 years old with Graves disease. CDR3 bases: TGTGCCAGCAGTTACCCTCGGACAGGGACCACCGGGGAGCTGTTTTTT. Encoded protein: CASSYPRTGTTGELFF.